This T cell receptor beta chain stems from a study of T cells in Graves' hyperthyroidism and ophthalmopathy. Pregnant or lactating patients were excluded, as were those with uncontrolled infection or other autoimmune disease. This clonotype was seen ten or more times. The antigen is undetermined. V was pared by 5 bases and J by 9 bases, with 4 bases of the junction left unmatched. There are 11 residues in the CDR3. Germline CDR1 reads SEHNR; CDR2 reads FQNEAQ (reference sequence). RNA transcripts gave rise to amplified TCR beta CDR3 regions. During a first-round RT-PCR of the TCR CDR3, the HTBI primer set was used. TCRdb independently ran MiXCR on the multiplex PCR reads; one entry per CDR3 protein. The table lists more than 550,000 distinct CDR3 sequences, nearly 45% of them singletons. General observations from the study: Ophthalmopathy was identified by the model a median around 5.9 months ahead of onset. The majority of expanded thyroid clonotypes above 0.001 also appeared in blood.

The specimen sequenced was peripheral blood or thyroid tissue (not recorded which). The receptor was derived from an adult man with Graves' disease, either hyperthyroidism or ophthalmopathy (not recorded which). The genes are TRBV7-9 and TRBJ2-7; 7 bases match TRBD1. As DNA, the CDR3 is TGTGCCAGCAGCGACCGGGACAGGCAGTACTTC. This codes for CASSDRDRQYF.